These T cell receptor beta chains were read from a single sample in a study of blood T cell repertoires in COVID-19. Repertoires were generated with immunoSEQ multiplex PCR, while TCRdb's copy carries only in-frame clones and drops some. The data contain about 270,000 clones, around 92% of them seen just once; the ten biggest clones take up about 2.5%. Input material: peripheral blood. Receptors originate from a person aged 18 to 35 with COVID-19, enrolled during active disease. CDR3s include the opening cysteine and the closing phenylalanine or tryptophan. D genes are given only for firm matches. Size is stated for part of the rows, as once, few or many counts, or as a class when the clone is expanded.

clone_size	v_call	j_call	d_call	cdr3_aa	cdr3_nt
once	TRBV7-8	TRBJ1-3	NA	CASSSQAPSSGNTIYF	TGTGCCAGCAGCTCACAGGCTCCTAGCTCTGGAAACACCATATATTTT
NA	TRBV6-1	TRBJ1-2	TRBD1	CASSEATGPYYGYTF	TGTGCCAGCAGTGAAGCGACAGGGCCTTACTATGGCTACACCTTC
NA	TRBV11-2	TRBJ2-7	NA	CASSLNSFVTPSYEQYF	TGTGCCAGCAGCTTAAACTCATTCGTCACTCCCTCCTACGAGCAGTACTTC
NA	TRBV28	TRBJ2-3	NA	CASCETSTDTQYF	TGTGCCAGTTGCGAAACTAGCACAGATACGCAGTATTTT
NA	TRBV6-5	TRBJ2-4	NA	CASSSGSGKNIQYF	TGTGCCAGCAGTTCAGGGTCAGGCAAAAACATTCAGTACTTC
NA	TRBV19	TRBJ2-1	NA	CASSSLGQSSYNEQFF	TGTGCCAGTAGTTCCCTCGGACAGAGCTCCTACAATGAGCAGTTCTTC
NA	TRBV18	TRBJ1-1	NA	CASSPFTGTEAFF	TGTGCCAGCTCACCGTTTACAGGCACTGAAGCTTTCTTT
NA	TRBV5-1	TRBJ2-5	TRBD2	CASKRETGETQYF	TGCGCCAGCAAGCGGGAGACGGGAGAGACCCAGTACTTC
NA	TRBV7-9	TRBJ2-2	TRBD2	CASSSLAKDTGELFF	TGTGCCAGCAGCTCACTAGCGAAGGACACCGGGGAGCTGTTTTTT
NA	TRBV2	TRBJ2-5	TRBD1	CASSPNRGQETQYF	TGTGCCAGCAGTCCCAACAGGGGTCAGGAGACCCAGTACTTC
NA	TRBV6-2/TRBV6-3	TRBJ1-2	NA	CASSPTIGVGYTF	TGTGCCAGCAGCCCAACTATCGGGGTTGGCTACACCTTC